Listed below are T cell receptor beta chains from one sample, sequenced in a study of T cells in Graves' hyperthyroidism and ophthalmopathy. In TCRdb, the multiplex PCR reads were re-called with MiXCR into one record per CDR3 protein. The data show 550,000 to 600,000 distinct CDR3 sequences, 12% to 15% seen once. What was sequenced was blood. The source is a woman aged 18-35 years with Graves' ophthalmopathy. The CDR3 runs from the conserved cysteine through the conserved F or W. A D gene is named only where the DNA matches it firmly. Not every row has a clone size; where given, it reads once, few, many or a size class.

clone_size d_call j_call v_call cdr3_aa cdr3_nt
many NA TRBJ2-4 TRBV2 CASSAFGTEKNIQYF TGTGCCAGCAGTGCGTTCGGGACGGAAAAAAACATTCAGTACTTC
few TRBD1 TRBJ1-2 TRBV7-4 CASSADLDRDYGYTF TGTGCCAGCAGCGCAGACCTTGACAGGGACTATGGCTACACCTTC
few NA TRBJ1-1 TRBV30 CAWAHDTEAFF TGTGCCTGGGCGCACGACACTGAAGCTTTCTTT
many TRBD1 TRBJ1-5 TRBV29-1 CSVAGTGGDQPQHF TGCAGCGTTGCAGGGACAGGGGGCGATCAGCCCCAGCATTTT
many NA TRBJ2-2 TRBV11-3 CASSSTRRVDTGELFF TGTGCCAGCAGCTCTACACGCAGGGTAGACACCGGGGAGCTGTTTTTT
many TRBD1 TRBJ2-1 TRBV6-1 CATPGTVKSNEQFF TGTGCCACACCCGGGACAGTGAAGTCCAATGAGCAGTTCTTC
many TRBD2 TRBJ2-7 TRBV2 CASLGLAGGAVYEQYF TGTGCCAGCTTGGGACTAGCGGGAGGAGCCGTCTACGAGCAGTACTTC
many NA TRBJ1-2 TRBV18 CASSPDSVYGYTF TGTGCCAGCTCACCGGACAGTGTCTATGGCTACACCTTC
many TRBD2 TRBJ2-5 TRBV7-8 CASRRTLRPSGRASETQYF TGTGCCAGCAGGCGAACACTTAGGCCTAGCGGGAGGGCGTCTGAGACCCAGTACTTC
many NA TRBJ2-7 TRBV11-2 CASSLWDGGGSDEQYF TGTGCCAGCAGCTTATGGGACGGAGGGGGCAGCGACGAGCAGTACTTC
many NA TRBJ1-4 TRBV20-1 CSAASLGTNEKLFF TGCAGTGCGGCGAGCTTAGGAACTAATGAAAAACTGTTTTTT
many TRBD1 TRBJ1-2 TRBV27 CASSWTGDYGYTF TGTGCCAGCAGTTGGACAGGGGACTATGGCTACACCTTC
NA TRBD1 TRBJ2-1 TRBV11-3 CASSPTGLTYNEQFF TGTGCCAGCAGCCCGACAGGGTTGACCTACAATGAGCAGTTCTTC
many NA TRBJ1-1 TRBV7-2 CASSAQGETEAFF TGTGCCAGCAGCGCGCAGGGTGAGACTGAAGCTTTCTTT
NA NA TRBJ1-2 TRBV6-5 CASSWDLGGGYTF TGTGCCAGCAGTTGGGACCTCGGCGGGGGCTACACCTTC
NA TRBD2 TRBJ2-3 TRBV7-2 CASTWTSGTRDTQYF TGTGCCAGCACATGGACTAGCGGGACGAGGGATACGCAGTATTTT
many NA TRBJ1-5 TRBV7-8 CASSFNRDINQPQHF TGTGCCAGCAGCTTTAACCGGGACATTAATCAGCCCCAGCATTTT
NA TRBD2 TRBJ2-6 TRBV14 CASSQGAGVAGANVLTF TGTGCCAGCAGCCAAGGGGCGGGAGTGGCTGGGGCCAACGTCCTGACTTTC
many NA TRBJ2-7 TRBV7-6 CASSLGQESTEQYF TGTGCCAGCAGCTTAGGCCAAGAAAGTACAGAGCAGTACTTC
few NA TRBJ2-5 TRBV7-2 CASSFSLTAETQYF TGTGCCAGCAGCTTCAGCCTTACTGCAGAGACCCAGTACTTC
many NA TRBJ2-3 TRBV29-1 CSEGLASTDTQYF TGCAGCGAAGGTCTAGCGAGCACAGATACGCAGTATTTT
NA TRBD2 TRBJ2-2 TRBV19 CASTAGGTATGELFF TGTGCCAGTACGGCGGGAGGAACCGCCACCGGGGAGCTGTTTTTT
many NA TRBJ2-5 TRBV5-6 CASSDLGAASSETQYF TGTGCCAGCAGCGACCTGGGGGCGGCCTCATCGGAGACCCAGTACTTC
few NA TRBJ2-7 TRBV19 CASSNRAGSYEQYF TGTGCCAGTAGTAACAGGGCGGGTTCCTACGAGCAGTACTTC
NA TRBD2 TRBJ2-5 TRBV24-1 CATSDLRSSGETQYF TGTGCCACCAGTGATTTGAGGTCTAGCGGGGAGACCCAGTACTTC
NA NA TRBJ2-7 TRBV9 CASSVGPHSEQYF TGTGCCAGCAGCGTAGGGCCGCATAGCGAGCAGTACTTC
many NA TRBJ2-7 TRBV3-1 CASSYRTNYEQYF TGTGCCAGCAGCTACAGGACAAATTACGAGCAGTACTTC
many NA TRBJ1-1 TRBV30 CAWSPDRTEAFF TGTGCCTGGAGTCCCGATAGGACTGAAGCTTTCTTT
many NA TRBJ1-5 TRBV16 CASSQLVEGGQPQHF TGTGCCAGCAGCCAATTGGTGGAGGGCGGACAGCCCCAGCATTTT
few TRBD1 TRBJ2-7 TRBV4-3 CASSGHFRGPYEQYF TGCGCCAGCAGCGGGCACTTTAGGGGGCCCTACGAGCAGTACTTC
many TRBD2 TRBJ2-1 TRBV6-6 CASSYSGLADYNEQFF TGTGCCAGCAGTTACTCTGGACTAGCGGACTACAATGAGCAGTTCTTC
few NA TRBJ2-3 TRBV6-5 CASRISGPSTDTQYF TGTGCCAGCAGAATTAGCGGACCCAGCACAGATACGCAGTATTTT
few NA TRBJ2-4 TRBV7-2 CASGLVARDGIQYF TGTGCCAGCGGCTTAGTGGCCAGGGACGGCATTCAGTACTTC
NA TRBD2 TRBJ2-3 TRBV15 CATSLRLAGLDTQYF TGTGCCACCAGCTTACGACTAGCGGGACTAGATACGCAGTATTTT
few NA TRBJ1-6 TRBV18 CASSPKTGGDSPLHF TGTGCCAGCTCACCCAAGACAGGCGGTGATTCACCCCTCCACTTT
many TRBD2 TRBJ2-1 TRBV3-1 CASSQLAGPNNEQFF TGTGCCAGCAGCCAACTAGCGGGACCGAACAATGAGCAGTTCTTC
many TRBD2 TRBJ2-1 TRBV9 CASSVGSSGRYNEQFF TGTGCCAGCAGCGTAGGGTCCAGCGGGAGGTACAATGAGCAGTTCTTC
few NA TRBJ1-1 TRBV19 CASSINAGVNTEAFF TGTGCCAGTAGTATAAACGCAGGGGTTAACACTGAAGCTTTCTTT
few NA TRBJ1-1 TRBV30 CAWRLLRDSVLPFF TGTGCCTGGAGGCTCCTACGGGACTCCGTGTTGCCTTTCTTT
many TRBD1 TRBJ1-5 TRBV12-3/TRBV12-4 CASSFGTGSHQPQHF TGTGCCAGCAGTTTTGGGACAGGGAGCCATCAGCCCCAGCATTTT
many NA TRBJ1-5 TRBV18 CASSVTGNQPQHF TGTGCCAGCTCCGTGACGGGAAATCAGCCCCAGCATTTT
NA TRBD2 TRBJ2-2 TRBV28 CASSFGHGLAGWAGELFF TGTGCCAGCAGTTTTGGGCACGGGCTAGCGGGATGGGCCGGGGAGCTGTTTTTT